This TCR beta chain was identified in a study of blood T cells in healthy people across ages. With 5 bases clipped from V and 6 bases from J, the junction kept 8 bases outside the gene matches. CDR1 is SQVTM, CDR2 ANQGSEA, per germline. The CDR3 covers 13 residues. Sample-barcoded 5' priming and a J-beta primer mix drove a second PCR of 7 to 11 cycles. TCRdb fed the 5' RACE reads into MiXCR, producing one record per CDR3 protein. The sample lists about 1.4 million distinct CDR3 sequences, approximately 59% occurring once. The rearrangement joins TRBV29-1 to TRBJ2-7; 9 bases agree with TRBD1. This clonotype was sampled from a man aged 18 to 29 in good health. Material: blood. The CDR3 nucleotides are TGCAGCGTTCTGGACAGGGGAGCGCTCGAGCAGTACTTC. Translation: CSVLDRGALEQYF.